This TCR beta chain appears in the sequencing data of a study of Ad26.COV2.S vaccination and SARS-CoV-2 variants. Germline V gives CDR1 MNHEY, CDR2 SMNVEV (reference sequence). The CDR3 runs to 17 residues. V was cut by 3 bases and J by 1 base, with 18 bases left in between. The sample's treatment: 19 received Ad26.COV2.S at low or high dose, single or two shots; several received placebo; per-sample allocation not given. The investigators took samples on day 63 after the first vaccine or placebo injection. The data were produced by immunoSEQ multiplex PCR, yet TCRdb's version contains in-frame clones alone and is incomplete. The table has 350,000 to 400,000 clones, 75% to 90% seen once.

The sample in question was peripheral blood, obtained in a trial of Ad26.COV2.S vaccine versus placebo. The J gene is TRBJ1-1, the V gene TRBV27; D might be TRBD1 (5 bases). This receptor was identified in a person between 18 and 59 years old who received the Ad26.COV2.S COVID-19 vaccine or a placebo. CDR3 sequence reads: CASSFLPPGRRNTEAFF. The CDR3 bases are TGTGCCAGCAGTTTTCTACCCCCGGGACGGAGGAACACTGAAGCTTTCTTT.